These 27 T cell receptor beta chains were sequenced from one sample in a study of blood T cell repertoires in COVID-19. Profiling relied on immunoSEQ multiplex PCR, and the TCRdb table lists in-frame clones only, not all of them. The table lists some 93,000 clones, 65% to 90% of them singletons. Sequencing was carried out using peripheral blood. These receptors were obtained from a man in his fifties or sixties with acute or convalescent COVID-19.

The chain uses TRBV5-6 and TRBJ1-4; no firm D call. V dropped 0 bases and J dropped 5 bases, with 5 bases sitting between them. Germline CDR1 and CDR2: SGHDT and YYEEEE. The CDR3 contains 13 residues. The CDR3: CASSLVRNEKLFF. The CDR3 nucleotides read TGTGCCAGCAGCTTGGTCCGGAATGAAAAACTGTTTTTT.

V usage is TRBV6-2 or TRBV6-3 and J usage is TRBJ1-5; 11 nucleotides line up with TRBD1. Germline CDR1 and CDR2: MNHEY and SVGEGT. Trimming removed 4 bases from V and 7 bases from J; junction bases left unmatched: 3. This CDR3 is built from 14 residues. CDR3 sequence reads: CASSSGQGAQPQHF. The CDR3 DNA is TGTGCCAGCAGTTCTGGACAGGGGGCCCAGCCCCAGCATTTT.

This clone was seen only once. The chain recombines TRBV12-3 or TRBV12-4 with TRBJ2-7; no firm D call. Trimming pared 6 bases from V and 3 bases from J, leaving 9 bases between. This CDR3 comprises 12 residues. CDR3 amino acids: CASRAGFYEQYF. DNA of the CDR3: TGTGCCAGCAGGGCAGGCTTCTACGAGCAGTACTTC.

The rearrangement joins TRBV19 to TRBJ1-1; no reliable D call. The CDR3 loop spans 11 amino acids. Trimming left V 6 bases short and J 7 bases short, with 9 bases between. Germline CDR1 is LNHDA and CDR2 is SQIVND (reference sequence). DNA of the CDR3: TGTGCCAGTAGGAAACCAGATGAAGCTTTCTTT. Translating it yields CASRKPDEAFF.

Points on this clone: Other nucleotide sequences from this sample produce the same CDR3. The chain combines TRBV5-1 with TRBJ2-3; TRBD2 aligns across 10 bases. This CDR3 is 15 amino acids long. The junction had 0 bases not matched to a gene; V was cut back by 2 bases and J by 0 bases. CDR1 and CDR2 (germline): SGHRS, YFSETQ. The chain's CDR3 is CASSFSGGSTDTQYF. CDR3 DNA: TGCGCCAGCAGCTTTAGCGGGGGGAGCACAGATACGCAGTATTTT.

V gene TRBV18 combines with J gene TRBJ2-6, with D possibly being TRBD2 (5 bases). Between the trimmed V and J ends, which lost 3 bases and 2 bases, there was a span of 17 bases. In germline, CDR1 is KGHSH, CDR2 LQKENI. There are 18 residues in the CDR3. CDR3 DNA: TGTGCCAGCTCACCCGACCGGACGGGGAGAGCTGGGGCCAACGTCCTGACTTTC. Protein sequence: CASSPDRTGRAGANVLTF.

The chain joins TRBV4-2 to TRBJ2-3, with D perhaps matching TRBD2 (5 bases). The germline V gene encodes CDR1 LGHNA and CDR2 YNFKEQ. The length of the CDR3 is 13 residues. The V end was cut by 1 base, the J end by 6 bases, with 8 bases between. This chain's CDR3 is CASSQVQRDTQYF. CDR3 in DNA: TGTGCCAGCAGCCAAGTCCAGCGGGATACGCAGTATTTT.

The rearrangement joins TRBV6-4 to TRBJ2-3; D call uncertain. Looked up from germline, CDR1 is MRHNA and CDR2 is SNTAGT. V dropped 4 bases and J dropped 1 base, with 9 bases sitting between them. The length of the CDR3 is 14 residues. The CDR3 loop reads CASSVVSGTDTQYF. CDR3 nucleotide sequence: TGTGCCAGCAGTGTTGTCTCCGGCACAGATACGCAGTATTTT.

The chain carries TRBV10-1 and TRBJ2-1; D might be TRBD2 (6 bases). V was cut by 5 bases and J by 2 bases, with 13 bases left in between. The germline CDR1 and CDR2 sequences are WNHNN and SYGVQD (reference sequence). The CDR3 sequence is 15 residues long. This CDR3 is CASSIGRFAYNEQFF. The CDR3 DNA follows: TGCGCCAGCAGTATCGGGAGATTCGCCTACAATGAGCAGTTCTTC.

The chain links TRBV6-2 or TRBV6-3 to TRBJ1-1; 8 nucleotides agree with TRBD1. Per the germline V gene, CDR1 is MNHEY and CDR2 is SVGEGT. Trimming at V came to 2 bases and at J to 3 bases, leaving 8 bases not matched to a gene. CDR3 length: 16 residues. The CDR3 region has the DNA TGTGCCAGCAGTTACCCTTCCCTGACAGGGGACACTGAAGCTTTCTTT. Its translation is CASSYPSLTGDTEAFF.

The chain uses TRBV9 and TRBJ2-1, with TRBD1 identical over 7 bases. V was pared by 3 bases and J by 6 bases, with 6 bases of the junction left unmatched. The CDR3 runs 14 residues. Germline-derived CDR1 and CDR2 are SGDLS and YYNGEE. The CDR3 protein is CASSGTGTANEQFF. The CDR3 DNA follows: TGTGCCAGCAGCGGGACCGGGACAGCCAATGAGCAGTTCTTC.

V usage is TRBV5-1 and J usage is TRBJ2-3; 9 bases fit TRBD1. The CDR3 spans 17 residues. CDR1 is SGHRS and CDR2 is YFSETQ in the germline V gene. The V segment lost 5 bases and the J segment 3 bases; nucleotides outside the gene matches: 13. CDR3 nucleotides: TGCGCCAGCAGTCCTGAAAACAGGGGGCTACGTACAGATACGCAGTATTTT. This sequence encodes CASSPENRGLRTDTQYF.

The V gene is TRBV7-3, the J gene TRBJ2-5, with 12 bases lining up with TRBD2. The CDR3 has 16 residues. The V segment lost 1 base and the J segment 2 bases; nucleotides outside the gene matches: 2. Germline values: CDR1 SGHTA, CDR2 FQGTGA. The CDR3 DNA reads TGTGCCAGCAGCTTAAATGGACTAGCGGGGCAAGAGACCCAGTACTTC. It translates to CASSLNGLAGQETQYF.

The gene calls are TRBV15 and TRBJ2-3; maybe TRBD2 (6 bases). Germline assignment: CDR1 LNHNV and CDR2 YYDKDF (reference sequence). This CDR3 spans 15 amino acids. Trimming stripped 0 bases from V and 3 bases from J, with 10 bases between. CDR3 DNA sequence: TGTGCCACCAGCAGAGACGTGGGAGGAACAGATACGCAGTATTTT. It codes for CATSRDVGGTDTQYF.

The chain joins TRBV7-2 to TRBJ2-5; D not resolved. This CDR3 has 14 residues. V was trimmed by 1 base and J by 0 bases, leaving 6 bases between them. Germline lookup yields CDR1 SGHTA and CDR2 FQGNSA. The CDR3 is CASSLGHYQETQYF. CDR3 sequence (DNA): TGTGCCAGCAGCTTAGGACATTACCAAGAGACCCAGTACTTC. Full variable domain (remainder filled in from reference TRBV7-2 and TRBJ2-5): GAGVSQSPSNKVTEKGKDVELRCDPISGHTALYWYRQSLGQGLEFLIYFQGNSAPDKSGLPSDRFSAERTGGSVSTLTIQRTQQEDSAVYLCASSLGHYQETQYFGPGTRLLVL.

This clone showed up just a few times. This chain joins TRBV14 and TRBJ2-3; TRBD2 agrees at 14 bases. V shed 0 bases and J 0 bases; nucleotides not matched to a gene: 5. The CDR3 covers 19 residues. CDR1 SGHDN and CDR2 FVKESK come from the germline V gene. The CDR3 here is CASSQDRLAGGRSTDTQYF. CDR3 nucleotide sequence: TGTGCCAGCAGCCAAGATCGACTAGCGGGGGGGCGAAGCACAGATACGCAGTATTTT.

The CDR3 sequence is CASIPRPGQASYEQYF. CDR3 coding DNA: TGTGCCAGCATCCCCCGCCCGGGACAGGCATCCTACGAGCAGTACTTC. The gene calls are TRBV7-8 and TRBJ2-7, with 8 bases fitting TRBD1. The J segment lost 1 base and the V segment lost 7 bases, leaving 12 bases of the junction unmatched. Germline V CDR1 and CDR2: SGHVS, FQNEAQ. This CDR3 has 16 residues.

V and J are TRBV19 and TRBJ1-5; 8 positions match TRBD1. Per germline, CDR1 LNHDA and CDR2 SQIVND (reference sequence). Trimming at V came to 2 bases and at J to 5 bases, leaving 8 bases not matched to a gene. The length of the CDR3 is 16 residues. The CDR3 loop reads CASSIRGGDRYQPQHF. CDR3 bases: TGTGCCAGTAGTATAAGGGGAGGGGACAGGTATCAGCCCCAGCATTTT.

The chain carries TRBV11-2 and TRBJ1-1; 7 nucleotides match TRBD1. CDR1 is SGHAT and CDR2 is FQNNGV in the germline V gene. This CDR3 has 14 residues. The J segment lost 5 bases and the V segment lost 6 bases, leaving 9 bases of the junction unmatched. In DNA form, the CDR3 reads TGTGCCAGCAGTCCTACCTCAGGGGGAACTGAAGCTTTCTTT. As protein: CASSPTSGGTEAFF.

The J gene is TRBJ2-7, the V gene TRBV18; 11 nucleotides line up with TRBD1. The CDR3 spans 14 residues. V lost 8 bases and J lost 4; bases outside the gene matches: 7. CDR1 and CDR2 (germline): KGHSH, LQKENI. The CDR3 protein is CASRTGQGAYEQYF. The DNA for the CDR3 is TGTGCCAGCCGTACAGGACAGGGGGCATACGAGCAGTACTTC.

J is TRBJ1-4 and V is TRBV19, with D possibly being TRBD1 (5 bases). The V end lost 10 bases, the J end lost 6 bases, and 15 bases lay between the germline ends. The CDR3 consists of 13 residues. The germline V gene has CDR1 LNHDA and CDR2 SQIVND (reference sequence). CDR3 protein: CATSGVLDEKLFF. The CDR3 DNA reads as TGTGCCACCTCGGGGGTTTTAGATGAAAAACTGTTTTTT.

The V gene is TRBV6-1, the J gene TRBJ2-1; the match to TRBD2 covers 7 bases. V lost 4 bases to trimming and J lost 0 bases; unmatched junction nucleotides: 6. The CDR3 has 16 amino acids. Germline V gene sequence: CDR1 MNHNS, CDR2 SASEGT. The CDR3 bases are TGTGCCAGCAGTGGATTAGCGGGTGTCTCCTACAATGAGCAGTTCTTC. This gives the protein CASSGLAGVSYNEQFF.

CDR3 sequence reads: CASSLAQGPLYEQYF. In DNA form, the CDR3 reads TGTGCCAGCAGCTTAGCCCAGGGGCCCTTATACGAGCAGTACTTC. This chain joins TRBV7-2 and TRBJ2-7, with D perhaps matching TRBD1 (6 bases). CDR1 is SGHTA, CDR2 FQGNSA, per germline. This CDR3 is 15 amino acids long. V was cut by 0 bases and J by 4 bases, with 13 bases left in between. The full variable domain, rest sourced from reference TRBV7-2 and TRBJ2-7, is GAGVSQSPSNKVTEKGKDVELRCDPISGHTALYWYRQSLGQGLEFLIYFQGNSAPDKSGLPSDRFSAERTGGSVSTLTIQRTQQEDSAVYLCASSLAQGPLYEQYFGPGTRLTVT.

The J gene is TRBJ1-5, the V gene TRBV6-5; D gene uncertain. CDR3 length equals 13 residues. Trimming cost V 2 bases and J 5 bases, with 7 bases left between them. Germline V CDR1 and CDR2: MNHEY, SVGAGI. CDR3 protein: CASSYGRDQPQHF. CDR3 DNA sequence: TGTGCCAGCAGTTACGGGAGGGATCAGCCCCAGCATTTT.

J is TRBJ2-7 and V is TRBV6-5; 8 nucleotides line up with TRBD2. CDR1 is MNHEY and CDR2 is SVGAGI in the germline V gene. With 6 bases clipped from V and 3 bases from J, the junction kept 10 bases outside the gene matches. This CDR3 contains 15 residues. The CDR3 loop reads CASRRTAGGSYEQYF. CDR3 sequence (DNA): TGTGCCAGCAGACGAACCGCGGGGGGCAGCTACGAGCAGTACTTC.

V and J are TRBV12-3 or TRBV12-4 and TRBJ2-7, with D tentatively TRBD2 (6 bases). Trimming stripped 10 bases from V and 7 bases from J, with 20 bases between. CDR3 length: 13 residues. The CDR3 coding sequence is TGTGCCACCATGGGCGGGGCTTGGGGGGAGCAGTACTTC. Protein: CATMGGAWGEQYF.

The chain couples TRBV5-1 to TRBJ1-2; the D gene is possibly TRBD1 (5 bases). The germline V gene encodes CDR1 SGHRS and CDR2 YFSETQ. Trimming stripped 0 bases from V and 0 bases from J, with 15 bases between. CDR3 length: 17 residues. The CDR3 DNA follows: TGCGCCAGCAGCTTGGCCACGACAGAGAAAGCTAACTATGGCTACACCTTC. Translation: CASSLATTEKANYGYTF.